This T cell receptor (beta chain) was identified during a study of cytomegalovirus exposure and HLA in healthy donors. General observations from the study: Previous analysis showed most TCR beta V segments were productive about 90% or about 30% of the time. Later analysis showed TCR association rates varying by HLA locus, highest for DRB1 and lowest for HLA-C.

This PCR relied on a set of 60 Vbeta primers and 13 Jbeta primers. Here immunoSEQ multiplex PCR was the method, and the copy in TCRdb shows in-frame clones only, minus some. The table includes around 120,000 clones, 80% detected once. The junction had 4 bases not matched to a gene; V was cut back by 4 bases and J by 5 bases. There are 15 residues in the CDR3. The germline V gene has CDR1 SNHLY and CDR2 FYNNEI. Concerning this clone: Its specificity is not known.

This receptor was taken from a middle-aged woman in good health and CMV-seronegative. The V and J genes are TRBV2 and TRBJ2-2; 10 nucleotides agree with TRBD2. The material sequenced was PBMCs. In nucleotides, the CDR3 is TGTGCCAGCAGTGCAACTAGCGGGGTAACCGGGGAGCTGTTTTTT. It specifies CASSATSGVTGELFF.